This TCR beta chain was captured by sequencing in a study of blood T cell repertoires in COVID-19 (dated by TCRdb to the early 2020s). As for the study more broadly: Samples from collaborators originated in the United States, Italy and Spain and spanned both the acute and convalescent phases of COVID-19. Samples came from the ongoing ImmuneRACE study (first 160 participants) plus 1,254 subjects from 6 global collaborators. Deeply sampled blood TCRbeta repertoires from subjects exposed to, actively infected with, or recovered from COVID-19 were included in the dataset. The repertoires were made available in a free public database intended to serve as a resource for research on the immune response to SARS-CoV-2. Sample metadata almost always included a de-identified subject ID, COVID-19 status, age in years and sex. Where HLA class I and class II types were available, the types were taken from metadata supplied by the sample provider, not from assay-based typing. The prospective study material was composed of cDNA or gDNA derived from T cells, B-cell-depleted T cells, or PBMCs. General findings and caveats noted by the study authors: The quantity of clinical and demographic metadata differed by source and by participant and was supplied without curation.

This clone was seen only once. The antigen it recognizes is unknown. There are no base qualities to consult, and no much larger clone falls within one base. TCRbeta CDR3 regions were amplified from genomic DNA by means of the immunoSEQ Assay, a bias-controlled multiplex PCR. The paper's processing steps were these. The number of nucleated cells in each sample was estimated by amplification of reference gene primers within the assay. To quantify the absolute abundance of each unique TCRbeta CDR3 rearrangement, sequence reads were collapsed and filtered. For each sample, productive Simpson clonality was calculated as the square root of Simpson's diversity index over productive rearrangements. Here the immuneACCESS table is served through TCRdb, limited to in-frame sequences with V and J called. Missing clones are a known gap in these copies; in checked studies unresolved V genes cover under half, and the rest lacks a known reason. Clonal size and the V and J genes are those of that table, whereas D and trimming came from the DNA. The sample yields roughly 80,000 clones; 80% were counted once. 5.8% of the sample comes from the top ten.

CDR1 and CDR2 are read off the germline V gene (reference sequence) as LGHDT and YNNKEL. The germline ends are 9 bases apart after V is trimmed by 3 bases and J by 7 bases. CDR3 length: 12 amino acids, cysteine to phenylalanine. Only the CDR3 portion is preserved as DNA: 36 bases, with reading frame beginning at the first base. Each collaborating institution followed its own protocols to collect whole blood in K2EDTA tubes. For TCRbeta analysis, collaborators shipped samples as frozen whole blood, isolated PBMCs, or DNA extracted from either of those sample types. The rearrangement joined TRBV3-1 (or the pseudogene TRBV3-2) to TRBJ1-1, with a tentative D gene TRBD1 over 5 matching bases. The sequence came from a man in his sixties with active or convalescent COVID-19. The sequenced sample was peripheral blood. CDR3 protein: CASSHHDSEAFF. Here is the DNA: TGTGCCAGCAGCCACCACGACAGTGAAGCTTTCTTT.